Sequencing of this TCR beta chain was carried out in a study of T cell responses to AZD1222 COVID-19 vaccine. CDR3 length equals 14 residues. CDR1 LGHDT and CDR2 YNNKEL come from the germline V gene (reference sequence). V gave up 1 base and J gave up 8 bases, with 12 bases separating them. The data were produced by immunoSEQ multiplex PCR, yet TCRdb's version contains in-frame clones alone and is incomplete. The table lists around 190,000 clones, approximately 92% of them singletons. The specimen comprised peripheral blood, sampled on day 0 of AZD1222 vaccination. This TCR was sampled from an adult in good health. The chain recombines TRBV3-1 (or the pseudogene TRBV3-2) with TRBJ1-3, with D tentatively TRBD1 (5 bases). In DNA, the CDR3 is TGTGCCAGCAGCCAAGTTGTAGGGGAGTACACCATATATTTT. Translation gives CASSQVVGEYTIYF.